The 10 T cell receptor beta chains listed next were all sequenced from one sample in a study of cytomegalovirus exposure and HLA in healthy donors. The PCR made use of 60 Vbeta and 13 Jbeta primers. Sequencing used immunoSEQ multiplex PCR; TCRdb keeps in-frame clones, though not all of them. This repertoire shows around 100,000 clones, around 73% found once; its top ten account for 5.4%. Sample: PBMCs. Source of these receptors: a woman aged 25 to 39 in good health and CMV-seropositive.

The chain recombines TRBV19 with TRBJ2-3; 10 bases map to TRBD2. The trim removed 3 bases at V and 6 bases at J, leaving 3 bases unmatched. In germline, CDR1 is LNHDA, CDR2 SQIVND (reference sequence). CDR3 length: 14 residues. The CDR3 region has the DNA TGTGCCAGTAGTATTCCGGGACTAGCGGATACGCAGTATTTT. Amino acid sequence: CASSIPGLADTQYF.

The chain carries TRBV4-1 and TRBJ1-5; D possibly corresponds to TRBD1 (5 bases). V was clipped by 5 bases and J by 0 bases, with 20 bases between them. In germline, CDR1 is MGHRA, CDR2 YSYEKL. The CDR3 runs 18 residues. CDR3 coding DNA: TGCGCCAGCAGCTCGGACACGATCCCCTCCTATAGCAATCAGCCCCAGCATTTT. Translating it yields CASSSDTIPSYSNQPQHF.

This clone was seen once. The J gene is TRBJ2-3, the V gene TRBV12-5; TRBD1 agrees at 7 bases. Looked up from germline, CDR1 is LGHNT and CDR2 is FRNRAP. The junction had 11 bases not matched to a gene; V was cut back by 6 bases and J by 2 bases. This CDR3 contains 16 residues. CDR3 sequence: CASGWDSVRITDTQYF. The DNA of the CDR3 is TGTGCTAGTGGCTGGGACAGCGTAAGGATCACAGATACGCAGTATTTT.

Points on this clone: One junction end does not reproduce the germline sequence, and a read error may be involved. The chain links TRBV7-9 to TRBJ2-1; possible D gene TRBD1, 5 bases. CDR1 is SEHNR and CDR2 is FQNEAQ in the germline V gene (reference sequence). CDR3 length: 13 amino acids. CDR3 DNA sequence: TGTTCCAGCAGCTTAATCAGGGAAGGTGAGCAGTTCTTC. This encodes CSSSLIREGEQFF.

This clone appeared once. The genes are TRBV7-3 and TRBJ2-5; maybe TRBD2 (6 bases). The DNA end lines up better with TRBJ2-7; the J call may be wrong. Germline CDR1 SGHTA, CDR2 FQGTGA. This CDR3 has 17 amino acids. The CDR3 nucleotides read TGTGCCAGCAGCTTAAGGGTCGGGGCTAGCGAAACCTACGAGCAGTACTTC. It is translated as CASSLRVGASETYEQYF.

The gene calls are TRBV5-1 and TRBJ2-2, with 11 bases identical to TRBD1. V was pared by 4 bases and J by 7 bases, with 6 bases of the junction left unmatched. There are 15 residues in the CDR3. Germline lookup yields CDR1 SGHRS and CDR2 YFSETQ. The CDR3, as DNA: TGCGCCAGCAGCACCGGACAGGGGGCCAGCGGGGAGCTGTTTTTT. Translating gives CASSTGQGASGELFF.

The chain uses TRBV7-9 and TRBJ1-3; D is possibly TRBD1 (6 bases). CDR3 length: 15 residues. Germline lookup yields CDR1 SEHNR and CDR2 FQNEAQ (reference sequence). V dropped 5 bases and J dropped 2 bases, with 13 bases sitting between them. The CDR3 region has the DNA TGTGCCAGCAGCCACCCTAGGGGGACTGGAAACACCATATATTTT. Protein product: CASSHPRGTGNTIYF.

The chain carries TRBV7-2 and TRBJ2-7, with D uncertain. Deletions cut 6 bases from V and 2 bases from J, with 8 bases between. This CDR3 contains 12 residues. The germline CDR1 and CDR2 sequences are SGHTA and FQGNSA. CDR3 sequence: CASSSNPYEQYF. In DNA, the CDR3 is TGTGCCAGCAGTTCAAATCCCTACGAGCAGTACTTC. Drawing the rest from reference TRBV7-2 and TRBJ2-7, the complete variable domain is GAGVSQSPSNKVTEKGKDVELRCDPISGHTALYWYRQSLGQGLEFLIYFQGNSAPDKSGLPSDRFSAERTGGSVSTLTIQRTQQEDSAVYLCASSSNPYEQYFGPGTRLTVT.

The chain combines TRBV9 with TRBJ2-3; the match to TRBD2 covers 15 bases. The length of the CDR3 is 17 residues. The germline V gene has CDR1 SGDLS and CDR2 YYNGEE. The junction had 4 bases not matched to a gene; V was cut back by 3 bases and J by 2 bases. CDR3: CASSDGTSGGLTDTQYF. DNA for the CDR3: TGTGCCAGCAGCGATGGGACTAGCGGGGGGCTCACAGATACGCAGTATTTT. The full variable domain, its missing parts supplied by reference TRBV9 and TRBJ2-3, is DSGVTQTPKHLITATGQRVTLRCSPRSGDLSVYWYQQSLDQGLQFLIQYYNGEERAKGNILERFSAQQFPDLHSELNLSSLELGDSALYFCASSDGTSGGLTDTQYFGPGTRLTVL.

V gene TRBV7-2 combines with J gene TRBJ1-2; the match to TRBD1 covers 7 bases. Germline V gene sequence: CDR1 SGHTA, CDR2 FQGNSA. V lost 2 bases, J lost 13 bases, and 13 bases stayed unmatched. The CDR3 has 14 amino acids. CDR3 sequence reads: CASSLTTGPPGSTF. CDR3 DNA sequence: TGTGCCAGCAGCTTAACGACAGGGCCGCCTGGTTCCACCTTC.